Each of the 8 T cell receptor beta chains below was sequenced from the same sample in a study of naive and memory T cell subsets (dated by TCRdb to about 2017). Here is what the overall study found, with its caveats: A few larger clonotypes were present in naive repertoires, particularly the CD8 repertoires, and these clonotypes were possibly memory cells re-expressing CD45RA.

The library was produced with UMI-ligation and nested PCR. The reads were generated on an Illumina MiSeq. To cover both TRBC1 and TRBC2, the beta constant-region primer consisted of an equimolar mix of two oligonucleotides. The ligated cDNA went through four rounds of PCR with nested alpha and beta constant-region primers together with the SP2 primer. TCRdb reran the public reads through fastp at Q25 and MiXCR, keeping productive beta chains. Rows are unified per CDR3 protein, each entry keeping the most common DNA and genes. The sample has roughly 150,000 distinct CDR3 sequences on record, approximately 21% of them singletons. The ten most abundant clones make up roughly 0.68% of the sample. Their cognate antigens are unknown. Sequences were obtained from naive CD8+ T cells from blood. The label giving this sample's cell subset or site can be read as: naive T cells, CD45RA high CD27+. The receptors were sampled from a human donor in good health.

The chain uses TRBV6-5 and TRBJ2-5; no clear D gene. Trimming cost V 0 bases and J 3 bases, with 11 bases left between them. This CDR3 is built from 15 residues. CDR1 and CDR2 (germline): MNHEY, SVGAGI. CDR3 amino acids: CASSYSGLGEETQYF. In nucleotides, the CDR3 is TGTGCCAGCAGTTACTCAGGGCTAGGAGAAGAGACCCAGTACTTC.

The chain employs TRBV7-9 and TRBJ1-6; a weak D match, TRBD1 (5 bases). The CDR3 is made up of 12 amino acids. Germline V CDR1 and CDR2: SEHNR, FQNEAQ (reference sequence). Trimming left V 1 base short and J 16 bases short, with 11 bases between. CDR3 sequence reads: CASSLDGGSLHF. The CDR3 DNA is TGTGCCAGCAGCTTAGACGGGGGTTCACTCCACTTT.

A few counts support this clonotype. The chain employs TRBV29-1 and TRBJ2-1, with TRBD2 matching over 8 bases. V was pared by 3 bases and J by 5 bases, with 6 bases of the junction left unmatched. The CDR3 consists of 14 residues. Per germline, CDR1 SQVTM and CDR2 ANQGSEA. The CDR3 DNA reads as TGCAGCGTTGACCCTGGACTAGCAAACAATGAGCAGTTCTTC. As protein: CSVDPGLANNEQFF.

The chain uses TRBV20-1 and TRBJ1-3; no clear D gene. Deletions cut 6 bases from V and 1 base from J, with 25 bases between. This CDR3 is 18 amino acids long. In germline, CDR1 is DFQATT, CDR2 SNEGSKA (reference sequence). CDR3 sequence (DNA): TGCAGTGCGACTCCCATGTCCGACGGCTTGCTTTCTGGAAACACCATATATTTT. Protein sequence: CSATPMSDGLLSGNTIYF.

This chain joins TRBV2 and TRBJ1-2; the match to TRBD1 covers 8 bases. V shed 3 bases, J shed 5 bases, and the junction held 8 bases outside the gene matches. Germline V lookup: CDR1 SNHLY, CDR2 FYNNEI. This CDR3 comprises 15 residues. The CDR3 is CASSDRDRPGYGYTF. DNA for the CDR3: TGTGCCAGCAGTGACAGGGACAGGCCGGGGTATGGCTACACCTTC.

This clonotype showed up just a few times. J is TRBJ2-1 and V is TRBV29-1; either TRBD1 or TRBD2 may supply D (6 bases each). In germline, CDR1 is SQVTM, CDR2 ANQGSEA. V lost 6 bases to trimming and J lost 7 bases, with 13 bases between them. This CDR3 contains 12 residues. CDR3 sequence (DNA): TGCAGCGTCCCCTTAGGGGGGAATGAGCAGTTCTTC. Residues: CSVPLGGNEQFF.

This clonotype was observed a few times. CDR3 coding DNA: TGCAGTGCTACGGGACTAGCGGGAGGGCTCGACTCCTACAATGAGCAGTTCTTC. It specifies CSATGLAGGLDSYNEQFF. The rearrangement uses TRBV20-1 and TRBJ2-1, with 16 bases that match TRBD2. From germline, CDR1 is DFQATT and CDR2 SNEGSKA (reference sequence). J was trimmed by 0 bases and V by 4 bases; bases with no gene match: 6. The CDR3 totals 18 residues.

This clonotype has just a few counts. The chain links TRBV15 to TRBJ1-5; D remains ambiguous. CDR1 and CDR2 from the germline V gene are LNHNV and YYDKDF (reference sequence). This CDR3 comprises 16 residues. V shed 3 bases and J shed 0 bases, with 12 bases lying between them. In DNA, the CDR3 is TGTGCCACCAGCAGCATCCGCGAGGGTAGCAATCAGCCCCAGCATTTT. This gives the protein CATSSIREGSNQPQHF.